The clone carrying this TCR beta chain was found many times. As yet, its antigen is unknown. Unique molecular identifiers were built into the TCRbeta library. TCRdb passed the PCR reads through MiXCR, listing each CDR3 protein once. The sample carries about 460,000 distinct CDR3 sequences, over 9.5% recorded once. The sample belongs to a study of T-cell reconstitution after alpha-beta-depleted transplantation in children. Study findings and constraints: T-cell numbers and diversity, one year after transplant, stemmed largely from T cells that were newly produced.

This CDR3 comprises 15 residues. CDR1 SQVTM and CDR2 ANQGSEA come from the germline V gene. The ends lost 6 bases at V and 8 bases at J; junction bases unmatched: 13. V is TRBV29-1 and J is TRBJ2-1, with 10 bases lining up with TRBD1. This sequence originates from a female patient aged 2 to 10 who had a stem cell transplant for aplastic anemia, so the T cells may come from the graft donor. Sequencing used PBMCs, mostly from graft donor cells, obtained 180 days after TCRalphabeta/CD19-depleted stem cell transplant. For the CDR3, the DNA is TGCAGCGTCGCTCAGGGGACAGGGGTAGCGGATGAGCAGTTCTTC. Amino acids: CSVAQGTGVADEQFF.